Here is one TCR beta chain with its context. TCRdb's copy holds only in-frame clones and misses some; the assay was immunoSEQ multiplex PCR. This repertoire shows about 270,000 clones, approximately 90% found once; its top ten account for over 4%. This sample stems from a study of blood T cell repertoires in COVID-19. Clinical histories supplied by participants themselves formed the basis of cohort assignment. CDR1 SGHRS and CDR2 YFSETQ come from the germline V gene. Trimming removed 7 bases from V and 1 base from J, with 11 bases in between. The CDR3 runs to 14 residues. The rearrangement joins TRBV5-1 to TRBJ2-2, with D perhaps TRBD1 (5 bases). The material sequenced was PBMCs or T cells enriched from blood (not recorded which). This clonotype was obtained from a woman aged 25 to 39 with acute COVID-19. The CDR3 bases are TGCGCCAGCGACAGTGGACAGAACACCGGGGAGCTGTTTTTT. Encoded protein: CASDSGQNTGELFF.